The source of this T cell receptor (beta chain) is a study of blood T cell repertoires in COVID-19. Germline loops: CDR1 SGHTA, CDR2 FQGNSA. V shed 6 bases, J shed 5 bases, and the junction held 6 bases outside the gene matches. The CDR3 sequence is 15 residues long. TCRdb's table, derived via immunoSEQ multiplex PCR, lists solely in-frame clones and lacks some. The sample contains around 220,000 clones, roughly 82% of which appear only once. Sequencing was performed on peripheral blood. This receptor was obtained from a woman aged 80 or over with active or convalescent COVID-19. The genes are TRBV7-2 and TRBJ2-5; 13 nucleotides line up with TRBD2. CDR3 protein: CASSGTSGVGETQYF. CDR3 DNA sequence: TGTGCCAGCAGTGGGACTAGCGGGGTCGGGGAGACCCAGTACTTC.